What follows are 30 T cell receptor beta chains derived from one specimen sequenced in a study of blood T cell repertoires in COVID-19. Sequenced by immunoSEQ multiplex PCR; TCRdb stores in-frame clones only, minus some. In the table there are about 500,000 clones, about 88% of which are singletons. Source material: peripheral blood. These receptors originate from a woman between 50 and 59 years old with COVID-19, enrolled during active disease.

V is TRBV3-1 (or the pseudogene TRBV3-2) and J is TRBJ2-3, with TRBD2 identical over 8 bases. The J segment lost 1 base and the V segment lost 4 bases, leaving 7 bases of the junction unmatched. Germline-derived CDR1 and CDR2 are LGHDT and YNNKEL (reference sequence). The CDR3 contains 16 residues. CDR3 region: CASSPSRGGGTDTQYF. The CDR3 region has the DNA TGTGCCAGCAGCCCAAGCCGGGGGGGCGGCACAGATACGCAGTATTTT.

The chain employs TRBV15 and TRBJ1-6; D not resolved. This CDR3 region has 14 residues. V lost 8 bases and J 0 bases, leaving 8 bases between the germline ends. Germline V gives CDR1 LNHNV, CDR2 YYDKDF (reference sequence). The CDR3 loop is CATARDSYNSPLHF. In DNA form, the CDR3 reads TGTGCCACCGCGAGGGACTCCTATAATTCACCCCTCCACTTT.

This clone came up a few times. CDR3 sequence reads: CASSEGTADEQFF. The DNA for the CDR3 is TGCGCCAGCAGTGAAGGGACAGCAGATGAGCAGTTCTTC. This chain connects TRBV10-2 to TRBJ2-1; 7 positions match TRBD1. J gave up 8 bases and V 3 bases, and 4 bases lay outside the gene matches. Per the germline V gene, CDR1 is WSHSY and CDR2 is SAAADI. This CDR3 is 13 amino acids long.

The chain is built from TRBV3-1 (or the pseudogene TRBV3-2) and TRBJ2-1; D is perhaps TRBD1 (7 bases). Germline CDR1 LGHDT, CDR2 YNNKEL (reference sequence). V was clipped by 5 bases and J by 0 bases, with 23 bases between them. The CDR3 spans 19 residues. As DNA, the CDR3 is TGTGCCAGCAGCGCTACAGGGGACTTAGTACTTAGCTCCTACAATGAGCAGTTCTTC. Protein sequence: CASSATGDLVLSSYNEQFF.

Comments on this clone: The identical CDR3 is also encoded by other nucleotide sequences in the sample. V is TRBV24-1 and J is TRBJ2-3, with D perhaps matching TRBD1 (5 bases). Germline CDR1 KGHDR, CDR2 SFDVKD. This CDR3 is 12 amino acids long. The V gene lost 4 bases and the J gene lost 5 bases, with 6 bases spanning the gap. The CDR3 sequence is CATSETGDTQYF. The CDR3, as DNA: TGTGCCACCAGTGAAACAGGAGATACGCAGTATTTT.

The sample holds one count of this clone. The J gene is TRBJ1-2, the V gene TRBV28; 7 nucleotides line up with TRBD1. The germline V gene encodes CDR1 MDHEN and CDR2 SYDVKM. The V and J ends lost 11 bases and 0 bases, in that order; junction bases with no gene match: 12. The CDR3 is 15 residues long. CDR3 coding DNA: TGTGCCCTAAGGAGCAGGGGGAAGTCTAACTATGGCTACACCTTC. This encodes CALRSRGKSNYGYTF.

The V call is TRBV11-2, the J call TRBJ1-1; TRBD1 is a possible D gene (5 bases). With 6 bases removed from V and 3 bases from J, the gap between germline ends came to 20 bases. Germline loops: CDR1 SGHAT, CDR2 FQNNGV. The CDR3 runs to 16 residues. CDR3 residues: CASRHTQGEVDTEAFF. In DNA, the CDR3 is TGTGCCAGCAGGCATACCCAAGGGGAGGTTGACACTGAAGCTTTCTTT.

This chain connects TRBV5-5 to TRBJ2-6; 7 bases match TRBD1. The CDR3 has 17 residues. The germline CDR1 and CDR2 sequences are SGHKS and YYEKEE (reference sequence). J lost 0 bases, V lost 6 bases, and 9 bases had no gene match. CDR3 in DNA: TGTGCCAGCACCCGGACAGGTCCGAGCTCTGGGGCCAACGTCCTGACTTTC. Protein: CASTRTGPSSGANVLTF.

This chain links TRBV6-1 with TRBJ2-7; D perhaps matches TRBD1 (6 bases). CDR3 size: 14 residues. V was pared by 1 base and J by 2 bases, with 9 bases between. Germline CDR1 reads MNHNS; CDR2 reads SASEGT. The CDR3 DNA follows: TGTGCCAGCAGTGAAGGGGACAAAGCCTACGAGCAGTACTTC. This sequence encodes CASSEGDKAYEQYF.

The chain couples TRBV7-3 to TRBJ1-4, with TRBD1 matching 7 bases. The CDR3 consists of 16 residues. From germline, CDR1 is SGHTA and CDR2 FQGTGA. Germline trimming cut 2 bases from V and 8 bases from J; bases unmatched to any gene: 11. CDR3 region: CASSLSSWTGREKLFF. The CDR3 DNA reads as TGTGCCAGCAGCTTATCTTCTTGGACAGGACGCGAAAAACTGTTTTTT.

In DNA, the CDR3 is TGTGCCAGTAGCCCCCGGACAGGCTTTGCTGGCTACACCTTC. As protein: CASSPRTGFAGYTF. V usage is TRBV19 and J usage is TRBJ1-2; 7 bases agree with TRBD1. Germline values: CDR1 LNHDA, CDR2 SQIVND (reference sequence). The CDR3 has 14 amino acids. Trimming took 6 bases from V and 7 from J; bases not matched to a gene: 11.

The rearrangement joins TRBV24-1 to TRBJ2-5, with a weak D call TRBD1 (6 bases). Trimming removed 2 bases from V and 2 bases from J, with 8 bases in between. CDR3 length: 14 amino acids. The V gene's germline CDR1 is KGHDR and CDR2 SFDVKD. CDR3 DNA: TGTGCCACCAGTGATTGGACAGATCAAGAGACCCAGTACTTC. Translation: CATSDWTDQETQYF.

The chain links TRBV6-6 to TRBJ1-5; 7 bases map to TRBD1. Germline-derived CDR1 and CDR2 are MNHNY and SVGAGI (reference sequence). CDR3 length: 14 residues. Losses at the gene ends were 1 base for V and 5 bases for J; bases not matched to a gene: 2. The CDR3 is CASSYLTGDQPQHF. The CDR3 nucleotides read TGTGCCAGCAGTTACTTAACAGGGGATCAGCCCCAGCATTTT.

The gene calls are TRBV25-1 and TRBJ1-4, with TRBD1 matching 9 bases. Trimming took 0 bases from V and 8 from J; bases not matched to a gene: 4. CDR3 length: 15 amino acids. Germline loops: CDR1 MGHDK, CDR2 SYGVNS. CDR3 DNA sequence: TGTGCCAGCAGTGAATACAACAGGGGGCAAGAAAAACTGTTTTTT. Amino acids: CASSEYNRGQEKLFF.

The CDR3 region is CASSPQSGEKLFF. CDR3 bases: TGTGCCAGTAGTCCACAAAGCGGGGAAAAACTGTTTTTT. The chain carries TRBV19 and TRBJ1-4; D is unresolved. Germline loops: CDR1 LNHDA, CDR2 SQIVND (reference sequence). The CDR3 has 13 residues. Trimming stripped 5 bases from V and 8 bases from J, with 12 bases between.

The genes are TRBV5-1 and TRBJ1-2; D perhaps matches TRBD1 (6 bases). Germline CDR1 is SGHRS and CDR2 is YFSETQ. The CDR3 has 15 amino acids. The V end was cut by 0 bases, the J end by 4 bases, with 13 bases between. CDR3 nucleotide sequence: TGCGCCAGCAGCTTGGCGGGGGGGCTTGGCTATGGCTACACCTTC. Protein sequence: CASSLAGGLGYGYTF.

The chain links TRBV3-1 (or the pseudogene TRBV3-2) to TRBJ1-1, with D unresolved. Germline V lookup: CDR1 LGHDT, CDR2 YNNKEL (reference sequence). This CDR3 comprises 15 residues. V was shortened by 4 bases and J by 5 bases, with 17 bases between the two germline ends. The CDR3 loop reads CASSLAGPMGTEAFF. The DNA of the CDR3 is TGTGCCAGCAGCCTGGCGGGTCCTATGGGTACTGAAGCTTTCTTT.

J is TRBJ1-4 and V is TRBV5-6; TRBD1 might be the D (6 bases). The ends were cut back, 1 base at V and 7 bases at J, with 8 bases in the middle. From germline, CDR1 is SGHDT and CDR2 YYEEEE. The CDR3 is made up of 13 amino acids. The CDR3 sequence is CASSLRTAEKLFF. The CDR3 coding sequence is TGTGCCAGCAGCTTGCGGACAGCTGAAAAACTGTTTTTT.

This clone came up once. This chain joins TRBV6-6 and TRBJ1-2; no reliable D call. In germline, CDR1 is MNHNY, CDR2 SVGAGI (reference sequence). CDR3 length: 11 residues. With 9 bases removed from V and 6 bases from J, the gap between germline ends came to 11 bases. This CDR3 is CASLQLDGYTF. The CDR3 bases are TGTGCCAGTCTCCAACTTGATGGCTACACCTTC.

J is TRBJ1-1 and V is TRBV5-4; TRBD1 aligns across 9 bases. Germline values: CDR1 SGHNT, CDR2 YYREEE (reference sequence). This CDR3 has 14 amino acids. The V gene end was trimmed by 5 bases and the J gene end by 4 bases; junction bases not matched to a gene: 6. In DNA form, the CDR3 reads TGTGCCAGCAGACTACAGGGGGCGAGCACTGAAGCTTTCTTT. Its protein product is CASRLQGASTEAFF.

The J gene is TRBJ2-4, the V gene TRBV29-1; a possible D gene is TRBD1 (6 bases). The CDR3 is 14 amino acids. Germline CDR1 and CDR2: SQVTM and ANQGSEA. V was clipped by 6 bases and J by 4 bases, with 16 bases between them. The CDR3 coding sequence is TGCAGCGTCCTAGGTACTGGACAGAAAAACATTCAGTACTTC. It yields the protein CSVLGTGQKNIQYF.

V usage is TRBV6-2 or TRBV6-3 and J usage is TRBJ1-2; tentative D call: TRBD1 (6 bases). The germline V gene encodes CDR1 MNHEY and CDR2 SVGEGT. The CDR3 spans 14 residues. V lost 2 bases and J lost 8, with 15 bases in between. The CDR3 here is CASSYGDIHLGYTF. CDR3 nucleotide sequence: TGTGCCAGCAGTTACGGGGACATACACTTAGGCTACACCTTC.

The chain carries TRBV2 and TRBJ1-6; D may be TRBD1 (5 bases). In germline, CDR1 is SNHLY, CDR2 FYNNEI. The CDR3 sequence is 16 residues long. Trimming took off 4 bases at V and 2 bases at J, with 12 bases between the two ends. CDR3 DNA sequence: TGTGCCAGCAGTGGGGGGGGGATCGCCTATAATTCACCCCTCCACTTT. Its translation: CASSGGGIAYNSPLHF.

This clone appeared once. This chain connects TRBV5-1 to TRBJ2-7; the D is unclear. The CDR3 length is 13 residues. The V end lost 3 bases, the J end lost 5 bases, and 12 bases lay between the germline ends. Looked up from germline, CDR1 is SGHRS and CDR2 is YFSETQ. CDR3: CASSSLLENEQYF. CDR3 nucleotides: TGCGCCAGCAGCTCGCTTTTAGAAAACGAGCAGTACTTC.

This chain connects TRBV19 to TRBJ1-2; 9 bases align to TRBD1. Germline values: CDR1 LNHDA, CDR2 SQIVND (reference sequence). This CDR3 comprises 13 residues. V lost 6 bases and J lost 7; bases outside the gene matches: 6. CDR3 amino acids: CASSPTGGLGYTF. The CDR3 DNA reads TGTGCCAGTAGCCCTACAGGGGGCCTTGGCTACACCTTC.

The V and J genes are TRBV6-2 or TRBV6-3 and TRBJ1-1, with D unclear. The germline V gene encodes CDR1 MNHEY and CDR2 SVGEGT. This CDR3 has 14 amino acids. V lost 2 bases, J lost 1 base, and 8 bases lay in between. Here the CDR3 reads CASSYLAGNTEAFF. The CDR3 DNA follows: TGTGCCAGCAGTTACCTGGCGGGGAACACTGAAGCTTTCTTT.

This clone has only a few counts. The V gene is TRBV6-5, the J gene TRBJ2-2, with unresolved D. Germline assignment: CDR1 MNHEY and CDR2 SVGAGI. The CDR3 is 14 residues long. Trimming shortened V by 8 bases and J by 1 base, and 11 bases separated the two germline ends. Here the CDR3 reads CASLRALNTGELFF. The CDR3 DNA reads as TGTGCCAGCCTGCGAGCCTTGAACACCGGGGAGCTGTTTTTT.

The chain uses TRBV20-1 and TRBJ1-2, with 7 bases fitting TRBD1. There are 11 residues in the CDR3. The V segment lost 8 bases and the J segment 7 bases; nucleotides outside the gene matches: 7. Germline V CDR1 and CDR2: DFQATT, SNEGSKA (reference sequence). CDR3 in amino acids: CSHGQEVGYTF. DNA of the CDR3: TGCAGTCACGGACAGGAGGTTGGCTACACCTTC.

This clone occurred a few times. This chain uses TRBV29-1 with TRBJ2-7; the match to TRBD1 covers 7 bases. Germline lookup yields CDR1 SQVTM and CDR2 ANQGSEA. J was trimmed by 7 bases and V by 5 bases; bases with no gene match: 14. This CDR3 region has 14 residues. As DNA, the CDR3 is TGCAGCGTTCGCCGGGACAGTAGCCTAGGGGAGCAGTACTTC. The encoded protein is CSVRRDSSLGEQYF.

This sequence joins TRBV5-1 and TRBJ2-3; D uncertain. V dropped 1 base and J dropped 5 bases, with 8 bases sitting between them. Germline V gives CDR1 SGHRS, CDR2 YFSETQ. CDR3 size: 13 residues. CDR3 in amino acids: CASSLLDGDTQYF. CDR3 in DNA: TGCGCCAGCAGCTTGCTAGATGGAGATACGCAGTATTTT.